Below are 21 T cell receptor beta chains sequenced from a single sample in a study of CD8 T cells in Susac syndrome. RNA, at about 0.45 to 1 ug, was reverse transcribed with random hexamers. MiXCR was run by TCRdb on the immunoSEQ multiplex PCR reads, yielding one entry per CDR3 protein. Of roughly 200,000 distinct CDR3 sequences listed, 95% are singletons. Material for sequencing was CD4+ T cells from PBMCs. All receptors come from a human donor with multiple sclerosis.

V is TRBV12-3 or TRBV12-4 and J is TRBJ2-4; D unresolved. There are 13 residues in the CDR3. V was cut by 5 bases and J by 5 bases, with 10 bases left in between. The CDR3: CASSPGNQNIQYF. CDR3 DNA sequence: TGTGCCAGCAGTCCCGGAAACCAAAACATTCAGTACTTC.

The chain has TRBV2 and TRBJ1-5, with unresolved D. The CDR3 loop spans 15 amino acids. Looked up from germline, CDR1 is SNHLY and CDR2 is FYNNEI. The V end was cut by 1 base, the J end by 2 bases, with 9 bases between. CDR3 nucleotides: TGTGCCAGCAGTGAAGATGGGGTAGGCAATCAGCCCCAGCATTTT. It translates to CASSEDGVGNQPQHF.

The gene calls are TRBV15 and TRBJ2-7; TRBD1 is a possible D gene (5 bases). V shed 0 bases and J shed 4 bases, with 10 bases lying between them. CDR3 length: 14 residues. Germline values: CDR1 LNHNV, CDR2 YYDKDF (reference sequence). CDR3 amino acids: CATSRDSGPYEQYF. The DNA for the CDR3 is TGTGCCACCAGCAGAGATTCAGGGCCTTACGAGCAGTACTTC.

The chain couples TRBV12-3 or TRBV12-4 to TRBJ1-2; D remains unclear. The CDR3 length is 12 residues. V was pared by 5 bases and J by 4 bases, with 8 bases between. The CDR3: CASSTVTYGYTF. In nucleotides, the CDR3 is TGTGCCAGCAGTACAGTTACCTATGGCTACACCTTC.

The chain uses TRBV3-1 and TRBJ2-5; 7 bases agree with TRBD2. This CDR3 has 14 amino acids. CDR1 and CDR2 from the germline V gene are LGHDT and YNNKEL (reference sequence). Trimming cost V 4 bases and J 5 bases; bases outside gene matches: 7. The CDR3 protein is CASSPPTSRETQYF. For the CDR3, the DNA is TGTGCCAGCAGCCCCCCGACTAGCCGGGAGACCCAGTACTTC.

The chain couples TRBV20-1 to TRBJ1-1; 8 nucleotides align to TRBD1. The CDR3 is 12 amino acids. CDR1 is DFQATT, CDR2 SNEGSKA, per germline (reference sequence). Germline trimming cut 5 bases from V and 11 bases from J; bases unmatched to any gene: 10. As DNA, the CDR3 is TGCAGTGCTGTTGACAGGGGCACGGTTGCTTTCTTT. It yields the protein CSAVDRGTVAFF.

Comments on this clonotype: The junction departs from the called germline gene at one end, perhaps through a read error. CDR3 nucleotides: TGTGCCACCAGCCGAGAGGACAAAGGAGGAGGCTACACCTTC. Amino acids: CATSREDKGGGYTF. V usage is TRBV15 and J usage is TRBJ1-2; tentatively, D is TRBD1 (5 bases). Germline V gives CDR1 LNHNV, CDR2 YYDKDF (reference sequence). The CDR3 extends over 14 amino acids.

The chain combines TRBV11-1 with TRBJ1-2; D gene ambiguous. The CDR3 covers 14 residues. Germline CDR1 and CDR2: SGHAT and FQDESV (reference sequence). Trimming shortened V by 4 bases and J by 3 bases, and 12 bases separated the two germline ends. The CDR3 DNA is TGTGCCAGCAGCTCCGAGACGGATTACTATGGCTACACCTTC. It yields the protein CASSSETDYYGYTF.

The chain couples TRBV20-1 to TRBJ2-4; 7 bases are shared with TRBD2. Germline V lookup: CDR1 DFQATT, CDR2 SNEGSKA (reference sequence). CDR3 length: 12 amino acids. The trim removed 4 bases at V and 9 bases at J, leaving 6 bases unmatched. The CDR3 sequence is CSAKAGDVIQYF. The CDR3 bases are TGCAGTGCTAAGGCGGGGGATGTCATTCAGTACTTC.

The rearrangement uses TRBV3-1 and TRBJ1-2, with a weak D call TRBD1 (5 bases). Per the germline V gene, CDR1 is LGHDT and CDR2 is YNNKEL (reference sequence). The CDR3 is made up of 15 amino acids. V lost 1 base to trimming and J lost 7 bases, with 16 bases between them. The CDR3 region is CASSQVEGWGAGYTF. The CDR3 bases are TGTGCCAGCAGCCAAGTCGAAGGATGGGGCGCTGGCTACACCTTC.

The chain couples TRBV2 to TRBJ1-2; D is uncertain. Germline values: CDR1 SNHLY, CDR2 FYNNEI. Deletions cut 4 bases from V and 2 bases from J, with 8 bases between. The CDR3 totals 13 residues. DNA for the CDR3: TGTGCCAGCAGTGGGAGGCCCAACTATGGCTACACCTTC. Amino acids: CASSGRPNYGYTF.

In its sample, this clonotype was seen once. This chain uses TRBV14 with TRBJ2-2; D is tentatively TRBD1 or TRBD2 (5 bases each). CDR3 size: 14 residues. Germline V gives CDR1 SGHDN, CDR2 FVKESK. V was trimmed by 0 bases and J by 7 bases, leaving 9 bases between them. CDR3 nucleotide sequence: TGTGCCAGCAGCCAAGATTTGGGGGTCGGGGAGCTGTTTTTT. Its protein is CASSQDLGVGELFF.

The chain has TRBV4-2 and TRBJ1-5, with D perhaps matching TRBD1 (6 bases). This CDR3 contains 17 residues. Trimming removed 4 bases at V and 2 bases at J, with 18 bases between. Germline V gene sequence: CDR1 LGHNA, CDR2 YNFKEQ. DNA of the CDR3: TGTGCCAGCAGCCTCATGGGGGCAGGCTCTGGCAATCAGCCCCAGCATTTT. Protein sequence: CASSLMGAGSGNQPQHF.

The V gene is TRBV4-1, the J gene TRBJ2-1; D could derive from TRBD1 or TRBD2 (6 bases each). Germline CDR1 MGHRA, CDR2 YSYEKL. This CDR3 contains 17 residues. V was shortened by 0 bases and J by 8 bases, with 20 bases between the two germline ends. Written as DNA, the CDR3 is TGCGCCAGCAGCCAAGAAGAGCCTACCGGGGGCTATGATGAGCAGTTCTTC. Encoded protein: CASSQEEPTGGYDEQFF.

The gene calls are TRBV10-3 and TRBJ2-1; 8 bases fit TRBD1. J gave up 3 bases and V 11 bases, and 6 bases lay outside the gene matches. The CDR3 has 13 amino acids. Germline loops: CDR1 ENHRY, CDR2 SYGVKD. DNA of the CDR3: TGTGCCGCTGGGACAGGACTCTACAATGAGCAGTTCTTC. Protein sequence: CAAGTGLYNEQFF.

The V gene is TRBV5-1, the J gene TRBJ2-7, with 9 bases aligning to TRBD1. CDR3 length equals 13 residues. CDR1 is SGHRS and CDR2 is YFSETQ in the germline V gene. V gave up 4 bases and J gave up 3 bases; unmatched junction bases: 2. The CDR3 region has the DNA TGCGCCAGCAGCCGGGACAGGGACTACGAGCAGTACGTC. It encodes CASSRDRDYEQYV.

This clonotype occurred once. The chain uses TRBV24-1 and TRBJ2-5, with 10 nucleotides matching TRBD1. Germline V lookup: CDR1 KGHDR, CDR2 SFDVKD. V gave up 7 bases and J gave up 3 bases; unmatched junction bases: 1. The CDR3 consists of 13 residues. CDR3 amino acids: CATRGTGEETQYF. The DNA of the CDR3 is TGTGCCACCAGGGGGACAGGGGAAGAGACCCAGTACTTC.

The chain couples TRBV29-1 to TRBJ1-2; TRBD1 agrees at 9 bases. Germline values: CDR1 SQVTM, CDR2 ANQGSEA. Trimming took 4 bases from V and 4 from J; bases not matched to a gene: 1. The CDR3 sequence is 12 residues long. The CDR3 spells CSVGGQGYGYTF. CDR3 in DNA: TGCAGCGTTGGGGGACAGGGCTATGGCTACACCTTC. Filled out from reference TRBV29-1 and TRBJ1-2, the complete variable domain reads SAVISQKPSRDICQRGTSLTIQCQVDSQVTMMFWYRQQPGQSLTLIATANQGSEATYESGFVIDKFPISRPNLTFSTLTVSNMSPEDSSIYLCSVGGQGYGYTFGSGTRLTVV.

CDR3 protein: CASSSGLKQFF. The CDR3 bases are TGTGCCAGCAGCTCCGGACTAAAGCAGTTCTTC. This chain connects TRBV7-3 to TRBJ2-1; D is perhaps TRBD2 (6 bases). Germline values: CDR1 SGHTA, CDR2 FQGTGA. Trimming pared 4 bases from V and 11 bases from J, leaving 9 bases between. The CDR3 is 11 amino acids.

The chain is built from TRBV14 and TRBJ1-1; D gene uncertain. V lost 4 bases, J lost 1 base, and 7 bases lay in between. This CDR3 comprises 13 residues. Germline lookup yields CDR1 SGHDN and CDR2 FVKESK. The chain's CDR3 is CASSLYRNTEAFF. The CDR3 DNA reads as TGTGCCAGCAGCCTTTACAGGAACACTGAAGCTTTCTTT.

This chain connects TRBV30 to TRBJ2-1; D may be TRBD2 (6 bases). The CDR3 runs 12 residues. Germline-derived CDR1 and CDR2 are GTSNPN and SVGIG (reference sequence). The V gene lost 5 bases and the J gene lost 8 bases, with 13 bases spanning the gap. CDR3 region: CAWSTRRDEQFF. CDR3 sequence (DNA): TGTGCCTGGTCAACCCGGAGGGATGAGCAGTTCTTC.